This T cell receptor beta chain was documented in a study of Ad26.COV2.S vaccination and SARS-CoV-2 variants (dated by TCRdb to 2020 to 2022). Concerning the study at large: Donors in the vaccine arm were drawn from COV1001, a phase I-IIa trial of Ad26.COV2.S in healthy adults that was multicentre, randomized, double-blind and placebo-controlled. Ad26.COV2.S was given intramuscularly at 5x10^10 or 1x10^11 viral particles, as a single shot or as two shots 56 days apart. Sequencing of the TCRbeta repertoire served to evaluate the specificity and breadth of SARS-CoV-2-reactive T cell receptors following Ad26.COV2.S vaccination. The TCR-sequenced set comprised around 30 samples: some 20 Ad26.COV2.S vaccine recipients, 5 placebo recipients and 8 SARS-CoV-2 convalescent individuals. Trial participants were randomized into five groups of five, in which low-dose or high-dose Ad26.COV2.S was given once or twice, or placebo was given on both occasions. Blinding of investigators to trial group allocation was maintained during experiments and outcome assessment.

What the study reported, not specific to this receptor: The authors noted that total T cell responses may have been underestimated by the TCR breadth and depth analyses. Compared with placebo recipients, Ad26.COV2.S recipients showed higher spike-specific TCR breadth (P = 0.0014). Substantial breadth of spike-specific CD8+ and CD4+ T cell responses was reported after vaccination. Non-spike TCR breadth was comparable between vaccine and placebo recipients, consistent with the vaccine containing only spike. Comparing responses between vaccine doses or regimens was not something the study was powered to do.

The immunoSEQ Assay was used to sequence TCRbeta CDR3 regions. After extraction, genomic DNA underwent amplification by bias-controlled multiplex PCR, followed by high-throughput sequencing. The authors' pipeline ran thus. To quantify the absolute abundance of every unique TCRbeta CDR3 region, sequences were collapsed and filtered. T cell fraction was estimated by normalizing TCRbeta template counts to usable DNA, with usable DNA measured through amplification of reference genes found in all nucleated cells. Repertoire TCRs were annotated as SARS-CoV-2-specific when V gene, CDR3 amino acid sequence and J gene were exactly matched to a known reactive TCR set. The reference SARS-CoV-2 TCR set was obtained from MIRA and was filtered for enrichment in COVID-19-positive ImmuneCODE repertoires, whereby public or cross-reactive TCRs were removed. Using the MIRA antigens, annotated TCRs were further analysed by specific ORF or by position within an ORF. Depth was the summed frequency of annotated unique rearrangements, while breadth was defined as annotated unique rearrangements over total unique productive rearrangements. Two-sided Wilcoxon rank-sum tests were applied when comparing TCR breadth between groups. TCRdb's version of the immuneACCESS table is confined to in-frame rearrangements and falls short of the full clone set. An unresolved V gene accounts for under half of the shortfall where checked; the remainder is of unknown origin. The V and J calls and clone size come from that table; D and trimming were worked out from the DNA. In this sample the table shows about 390,000 clones, 80% to 90% of which occur a single time. The ten largest account for under 4% of the sample.

The treatment or condition label, as the study defines it: roughly 20 received Ad26.COV2.S at low or high dose, single or two shots; roughly five received placebo; per-sample allocation not given. Repertoires of vaccine and placebo recipients were sequenced from samples taken on day 63 after the first injection. In Cohort 1b, around 25 adults aged 18-55 years were enrolled at a single site in Boston, USA, between 29 July and 7 August 2020. Ad26.COV2.S consisted of a replication-incompetent adenovirus type 26 vector by which a prefusion-stabilized SARS-CoV-2 spike protein from the original Wuhan strain was expressed. Comments on this clone: Its antigen is unknown. No base-level quality is on record; no much larger clone is a single base apart.

The CDR3 has 15 amino acids, counting the end cysteine and phenylalanine. Here the CDR3 DNA is all that survives: 45 bases in frame from base 1. V loses 5 bases at its end and J loses 2 bases; junction bases beyond the gene matches: 4. The germline V gene encodes CDR1 SGHRS and CDR2 YFSETQ. The chain links TRBV5-1 with TRBJ2-5, with 12 junctional bases fitting TRBD2. This material consisted of peripheral blood, taken in a trial of Ad26.COV2.S vaccine versus placebo. The source of this sequence is a person aged 18-60 years who received the Ad26.COV2.S COVID-19 vaccine or a placebo. The nucleotide sequence reads as follows: TGCGCCAGCAGAGGACTAGCGGGGAAGCAAGAGACCCAGTACTTC. It translates to CASRGLAGKQETQYF.